This is a list of T cell receptor beta chains from one sample in a study of T-cell reconstitution after alpha-beta-depleted transplantation in children. From the PCR reads, TCRdb called clonotypes with MiXCR, one entry per CDR3 protein. The sample records about 300,000 distinct CDR3 sequences, approximately 7.3% being singletons. The material was peripheral blood, obtained 360 days after TCRalphabeta/CD19-depleted stem cell transplant. The receptor source for this set is a female patient between 2 and 10 years old who had a stem cell transplant for Fanconi anemia, so the T cells may come from the graft donor. Both conserved end residues are trimmed from each CDR3. The order of the fields is D gene, V gene, J gene, CDR3 protein. A D gene is named only where the DNA matches it firmly.

D: TRBD1
V: TRBV5-1
J: TRBJ1-2
CDR3: ASSFAGGWDSPSDYT

D: -
V: TRBV7-9
J: TRBJ1-6
CDR3: ASSLDGVSPLH

D: TRBD1
V: TRBV7-8
J: TRBJ2-5
CDR3: ASSLSPGQGQETQY

D: -
V: TRBV11-2
J: TRBJ2-3
CDR3: ASSLTGYTDTQY

D: -
V: TRBV6-5
J: TRBJ2-1
CDR3: ASSSDRWPYNEQF

D: -
V: TRBV12-3/TRBV12-4
J: TRBJ2-3
CDR3: ASSPQSRGTDTQY

D: -
V: TRBV5-5
J: TRBJ2-7
CDR3: ASSLGAAAYEQY

D: TRBD1
V: TRBV7-9
J: TRBJ2-3
CDR3: ASSPGQLTDTQY

D: -
V: TRBV3-1
J: TRBJ1-6
CDR3: ASSQAARNSPLH

D: TRBD2
V: TRBV9
J: TRBJ2-7
CDR3: ASSVRAGDRYEQY

D: -
V: TRBV5-1
J: TRBJ2-7
CDR3: ASSLERIDEQY

D: TRBD1
V: TRBV2
J: TRBJ1-5
CDR3: ASSQGARGNQPQH

D: -
V: TRBV6-1
J: TRBJ2-3
CDR3: ASSSNRHTDTQY

D: TRBD2
V: TRBV5-1
J: TRBJ2-7
CDR3: ASSTGLLDEQY

D: TRBD2
V: TRBV5-4
J: TRBJ2-1
CDR3: ASSVPGLARHNEQF

D: -
V: TRBV7-2
J: TRBJ2-6
CDR3: ASYLGGYSGANVLT